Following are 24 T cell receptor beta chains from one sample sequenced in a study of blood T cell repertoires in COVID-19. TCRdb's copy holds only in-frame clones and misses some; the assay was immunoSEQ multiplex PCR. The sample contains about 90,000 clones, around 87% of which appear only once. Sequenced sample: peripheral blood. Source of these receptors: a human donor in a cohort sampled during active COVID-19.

CDR3 residues: CASSRAPGQGQETQYF. CDR3 sequence (DNA): TGCGCCAGCAGCCGGGCACCGGGACAGGGACAAGAGACCCAGTACTTC. The J gene is TRBJ2-5, the V gene TRBV4-3; 9 bases are shared with TRBD1. Germline V gives CDR1 LGHNA, CDR2 YSLEER. The ends lost 4 bases at V and 2 bases at J; junction bases unmatched: 8. This CDR3 comprises 16 residues.

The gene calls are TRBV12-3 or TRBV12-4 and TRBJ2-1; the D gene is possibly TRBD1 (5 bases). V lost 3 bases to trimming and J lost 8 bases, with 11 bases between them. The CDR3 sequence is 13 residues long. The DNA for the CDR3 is TGTGCCAGCAGTTTTCTAGGGGCCGATGAGCAGTTCTTC. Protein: CASSFLGADEQFF.

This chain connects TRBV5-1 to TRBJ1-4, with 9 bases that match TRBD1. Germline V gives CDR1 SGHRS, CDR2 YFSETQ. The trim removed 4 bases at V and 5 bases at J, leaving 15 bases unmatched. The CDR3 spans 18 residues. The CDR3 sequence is CASSTGQGKGMNNEKLFF. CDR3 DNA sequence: TGCGCCAGCAGCACGGGACAGGGAAAGGGTATGAACAATGAAAAACTGTTTTTT. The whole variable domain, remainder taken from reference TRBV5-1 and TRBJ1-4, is KAGVTQTPRYLIKTRGQQVTLSCSPISGHRSVSWYQQTPGQGLQFLFEYFSETQRNKGNFPGRFSGRQFSNSRSEMNVSTLELGDSALYLCASSTGQGKGMNNEKLFFGSGTQLSVL.

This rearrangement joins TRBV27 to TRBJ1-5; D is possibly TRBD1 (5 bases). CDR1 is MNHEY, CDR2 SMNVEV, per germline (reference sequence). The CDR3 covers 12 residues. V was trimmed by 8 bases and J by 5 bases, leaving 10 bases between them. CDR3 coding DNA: TGTGCCAGCGGTTCCAGGGATCAGCCCCAGCATTTT. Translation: CASGSRDQPQHF.

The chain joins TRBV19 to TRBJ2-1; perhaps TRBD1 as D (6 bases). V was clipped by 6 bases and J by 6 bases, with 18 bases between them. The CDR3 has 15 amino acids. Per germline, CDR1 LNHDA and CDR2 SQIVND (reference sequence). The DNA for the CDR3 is TGTGCCAGTAGGCCGGACAGATCTTCGGTCAATGAGCAGTTCTTC. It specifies CASRPDRSSVNEQFF.

This chain's CDR3 is CASSSGTRRETQYF. CDR3 coding DNA: TGTGCCAGCAGCTCCGGGACTAGGCGAGAGACCCAGTACTTC. V usage is TRBV7-9 and J usage is TRBJ2-5, with 8 bases aligning to TRBD2. There are 14 residues in the CDR3. Looked up from germline, CDR1 is SEHNR and CDR2 is FQNEAQ (reference sequence). V was pared by 4 bases and J by 4 bases, with 5 bases of the junction left unmatched.

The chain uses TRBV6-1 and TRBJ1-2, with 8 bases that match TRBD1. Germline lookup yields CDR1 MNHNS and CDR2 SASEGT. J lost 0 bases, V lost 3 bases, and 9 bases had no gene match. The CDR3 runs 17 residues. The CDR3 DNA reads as TGTGCCAGCAGTGACCATATAAGGACAGGGTCTAACTATGGCTACACCTTC. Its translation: CASSDHIRTGSNYGYTF.

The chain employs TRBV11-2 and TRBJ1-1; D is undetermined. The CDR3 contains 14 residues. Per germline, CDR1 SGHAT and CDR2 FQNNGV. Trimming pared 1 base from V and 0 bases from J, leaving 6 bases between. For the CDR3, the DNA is TGTGCCAGCAGCTTAGTTGGAGTGAACACTGAAGCTTTCTTT. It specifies CASSLVGVNTEAFF.

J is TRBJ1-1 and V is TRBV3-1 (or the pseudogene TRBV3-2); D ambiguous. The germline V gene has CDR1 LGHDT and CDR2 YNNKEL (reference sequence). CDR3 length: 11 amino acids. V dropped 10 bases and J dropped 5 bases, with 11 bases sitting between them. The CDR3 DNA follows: TGTGCCACCCAGCGAGGTACTGAAGCTTTCTTT. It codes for CATQRGTEAFF.

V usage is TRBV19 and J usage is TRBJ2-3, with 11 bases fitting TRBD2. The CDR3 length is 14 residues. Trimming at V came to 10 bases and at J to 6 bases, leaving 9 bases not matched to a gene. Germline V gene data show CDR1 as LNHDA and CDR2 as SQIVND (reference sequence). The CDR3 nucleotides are TGTGCCACCCGGACTAGCGGGCCCCTCGATACGCAGTATTTT. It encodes CATRTSGPLDTQYF. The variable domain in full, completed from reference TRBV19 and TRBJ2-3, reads DGGITQSPKYLFRKEGQNVTLSCEQNLNHDAMYWYRQDPGQGLRLIYYSQIVNDFQKGDIAEGYSVSREKKESFPLTVTSAQKNPTAFYLCATRTSGPLDTQYFGPGTRLTVL.

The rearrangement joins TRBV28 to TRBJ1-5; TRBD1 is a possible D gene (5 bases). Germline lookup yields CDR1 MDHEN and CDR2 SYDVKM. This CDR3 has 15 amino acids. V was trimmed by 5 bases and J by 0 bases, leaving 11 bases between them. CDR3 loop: CASSPRQTSNQPQHF. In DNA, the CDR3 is TGTGCCAGCAGTCCGCGACAGACTAGCAATCAGCCCCAGCATTTT.

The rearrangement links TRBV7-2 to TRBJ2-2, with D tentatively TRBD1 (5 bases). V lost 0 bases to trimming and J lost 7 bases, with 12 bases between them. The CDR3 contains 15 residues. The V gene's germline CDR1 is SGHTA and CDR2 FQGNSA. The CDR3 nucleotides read TGTGCCAGCAGCTTAGCGCAGGGTCAGGGCGGGGAGCTGTTTTTT. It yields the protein CASSLAQGQGGELFF. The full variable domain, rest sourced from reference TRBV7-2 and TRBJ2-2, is GAGVSQSPSNKVTEKGKDVELRCDPISGHTALYWYRQSLGQGLEFLIYFQGNSAPDKSGLPSDRFSAERTGGSVSTLTIQRTQQEDSAVYLCASSLAQGQGGELFFGEGSRLTVL.

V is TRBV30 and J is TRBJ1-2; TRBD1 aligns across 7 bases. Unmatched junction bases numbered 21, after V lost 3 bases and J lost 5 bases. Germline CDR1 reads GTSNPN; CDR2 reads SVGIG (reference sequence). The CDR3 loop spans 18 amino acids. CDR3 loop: CAWRSFSDRLGDRYGYTF. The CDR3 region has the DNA TGTGCCTGGAGATCCTTTTCGGACAGGCTAGGCGATCGGTATGGCTACACCTTC.

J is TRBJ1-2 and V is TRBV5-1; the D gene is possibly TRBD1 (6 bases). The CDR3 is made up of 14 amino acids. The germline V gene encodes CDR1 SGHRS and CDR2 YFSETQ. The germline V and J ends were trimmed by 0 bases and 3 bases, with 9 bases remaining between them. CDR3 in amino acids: CASSLDQGHYGYTF. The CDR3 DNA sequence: TGCGCCAGCAGCTTGGACCAGGGGCACTATGGCTACACCTTC.

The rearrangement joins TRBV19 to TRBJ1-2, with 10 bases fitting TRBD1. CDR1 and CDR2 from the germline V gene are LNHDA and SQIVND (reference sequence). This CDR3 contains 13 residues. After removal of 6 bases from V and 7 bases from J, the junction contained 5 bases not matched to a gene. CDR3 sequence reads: CASRPGTGVGYTF. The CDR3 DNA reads TGTGCCAGTAGGCCCGGGACAGGGGTTGGCTACACCTTC.

This chain's CDR3 is CASSQPSATGATEAFF. The CDR3, as DNA: TGTGCCAGCAGCCAACCATCAGCGACAGGGGCCACTGAAGCTTTCTTT. The chain employs TRBV4-2 and TRBJ1-1, with 8 bases aligning to TRBD1. The CDR3 extends over 16 amino acids. Germline CDR1 is LGHNA and CDR2 is YNFKEQ. V was pared by 2 bases and J by 4 bases, with 9 bases of the junction left unmatched.

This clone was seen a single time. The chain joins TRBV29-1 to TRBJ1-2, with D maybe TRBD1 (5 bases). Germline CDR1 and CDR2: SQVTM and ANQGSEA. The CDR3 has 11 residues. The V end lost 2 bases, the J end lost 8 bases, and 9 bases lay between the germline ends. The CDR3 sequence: CSVEQGSGYTF. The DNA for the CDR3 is TGCAGCGTTGAACAGGGCTCCGGCTACACCTTC.

The CDR3 loop reads CASSLEGVPVGYTF. The CDR3 region has the DNA TGTGCCAGCAGCTTAGAAGGGGTCCCTGTTGGCTACACCTTC. The gene calls are TRBV7-9 and TRBJ1-2; possibly TRBD1 for D (5 bases). The CDR3 runs to 14 residues. Trimming left V 1 base short and J 7 bases short, with 13 bases between. CDR1 is SEHNR and CDR2 is FQNEAQ in the germline V gene (reference sequence).

CDR3 amino acids: CASRQQGFREKLFF. The CDR3 nucleotides are TGTGCCAGCAGACAACAGGGGTTTAGAGAAAAACTGTTTTTT. This chain connects TRBV28 to TRBJ1-4, with 7 bases identical to TRBD1. This CDR3 is 14 amino acids long. After removal of 6 bases from V and 8 bases from J, the junction contained 9 bases not matched to a gene. Germline V gives CDR1 MDHEN, CDR2 SYDVKM.

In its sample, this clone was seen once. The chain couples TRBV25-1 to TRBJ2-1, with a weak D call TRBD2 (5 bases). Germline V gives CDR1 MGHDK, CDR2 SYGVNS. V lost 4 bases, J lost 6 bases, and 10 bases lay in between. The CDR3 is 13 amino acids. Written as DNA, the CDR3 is TGTGCCAGCAGTGTACCGGGAATCAATGAGCAGTTCTTC. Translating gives CASSVPGINEQFF. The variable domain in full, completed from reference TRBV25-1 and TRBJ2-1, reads EADIYQTPRYLVIGTGKKITLECSQTMGHDKMYWYQQDPGMELHLIHYSYGVNSTEKGDLSSESTVSRIRTEHFPLTLESARPSHTSQYLCASSVPGINEQFFGPGTRLTVL.

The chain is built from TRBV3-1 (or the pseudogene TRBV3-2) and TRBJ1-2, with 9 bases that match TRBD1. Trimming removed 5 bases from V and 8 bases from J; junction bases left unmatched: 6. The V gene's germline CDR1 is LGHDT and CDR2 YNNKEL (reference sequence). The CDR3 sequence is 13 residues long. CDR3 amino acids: CASSAGTGSGYTF. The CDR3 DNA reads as TGTGCCAGCAGCGCCGGGACAGGGAGCGGCTACACCTTC.

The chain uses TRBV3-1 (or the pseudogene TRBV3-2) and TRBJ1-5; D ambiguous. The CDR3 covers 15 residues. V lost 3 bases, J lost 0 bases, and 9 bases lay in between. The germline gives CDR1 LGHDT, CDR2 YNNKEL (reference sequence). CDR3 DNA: TGTGCCAGCAGCCAGAGCATGAATAGCAATCAGCCCCAGCATTTT. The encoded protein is CASSQSMNSNQPQHF.

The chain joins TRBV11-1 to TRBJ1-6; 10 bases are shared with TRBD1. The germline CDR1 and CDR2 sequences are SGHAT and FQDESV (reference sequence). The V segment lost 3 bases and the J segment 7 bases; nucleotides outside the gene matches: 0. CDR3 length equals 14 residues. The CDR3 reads CASSLGQGNSPLHF. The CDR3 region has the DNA TGTGCCAGCAGCTTGGGACAGGGGAATTCACCCCTCCACTTT.

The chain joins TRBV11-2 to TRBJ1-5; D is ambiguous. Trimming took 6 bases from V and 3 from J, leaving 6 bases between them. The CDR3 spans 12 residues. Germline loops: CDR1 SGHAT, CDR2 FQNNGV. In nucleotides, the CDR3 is TGTGCCAGCAGTTCCCTCAATCAGCCCCAGCATTTT. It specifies CASSSLNQPQHF.